Listed here are 21 T cell receptor beta chains from one sample, sequenced in a study of shared clonotypes between healthy human individuals. Generated by immunoSEQ multiplex PCR, the TCRdb table keeps only in-frame clones and is missing some. The top ten clones hold 0.1% to 0.15% of a sample with some 2.1 million clones, 85% to 95% of them seen once. Sequencing used naive CD4+ T cells sorted from blood. Documented subset: CD45RA+ positively selected. Every receptor here comes from a man younger than 35 in good health.

The gene calls are TRBV11-2 and TRBJ1-3; a possible D gene is TRBD1 (6 bases). Germline CDR1 and CDR2: SGHAT and FQNNGV. V lost 3 bases to trimming and J lost 0 bases, with 12 bases between them. The CDR3 spans 16 residues. CDR3 protein: CASSFEQGFSGNTIYF. The DNA for the CDR3 is TGTGCCAGCAGCTTTGAACAGGGTTTCTCTGGAAACACCATATATTTT.

In the case of this clone: Additional DNA sequences in this sample encode the identical CDR3. The chain links TRBV5-5 to TRBJ1-2; 7 nucleotides agree with TRBD1. There are 13 residues in the CDR3. V lost 4 bases, J lost 3 bases, and 3 bases stayed unmatched. The germline gives CDR1 SGHKS, CDR2 YYEKEE (reference sequence). CDR3 region: CASSPTGDYGYTF. The CDR3 region has the DNA TGTGCCAGCAGCCCCACAGGGGACTATGGCTACACCTTC.

Concerning this clone itself: Different DNA sequences within this sample yield the same CDR3. The chain has TRBV9 and TRBJ2-2; TRBD2 might be the D (6 bases). Germline values: CDR1 SGDLS, CDR2 YYNGEE. The length of the CDR3 is 15 residues. V was clipped by 0 bases and J by 2 bases, with 8 bases between them. Here the CDR3 DNA reads TGTGCCAGCAGCGTAGGGGGACTTAACACCGGGGAGCTGTTTTTT. Amino acid sequence: CASSVGGLNTGELFF.

The CDR3 sequence: CARFCVAVRYSPLHF. The CDR3, as DNA: TGTGCCAGATTTTGTGTGGCGGTTAGGTATTCACCCCTCCACTTT. This rearrangement joins TRBV5-3 to TRBJ1-6; D remains ambiguous. TRBV5-3 is noted as an ORF with a role that remains uncertain. The CDR3 extends over 15 amino acids. V lost 7 bases, J lost 8 bases, and 19 bases lay in between.

This clone was found a few times. The rearrangement uses TRBV6-6 and TRBJ1-2, with 7 bases identical to TRBD1. The CDR3 is 14 residues long. The germline CDR1 and CDR2 sequences are MNHNY and SVGAGI (reference sequence). V dropped 4 bases and J dropped 2; count of bases not matched to a gene: 4. The CDR3 DNA sequence: TGTGCCAGCAGTTCGTTGGGACAGAACTATGGCTACACCTTC. This codes for CASSSLGQNYGYTF.

The table lists this clone with a few counts. Other DNA sequences within the sample encode an identical CDR3. The gene calls are TRBV2 and TRBJ1-1; D is undetermined. This CDR3 has 13 residues. Deletions cut 7 bases from V and 1 base from J, with 10 bases between. CDR1 and CDR2 from the germline V gene are SNHLY and FYNNEI. The CDR3 sequence: CASTQGENTEAFF. In DNA form, the CDR3 reads TGTGCCAGCACCCAAGGAGAGAACACTGAAGCTTTCTTT. Based on the CDR3 plus reference TRBV2 and TRBJ1-1, the full variable domain is EPEVTQTPSHQVTQMGQEVILRCVPISNHLYFYWYRQILGQKVEFLVSFYNNEISEKSEIFDDQFSVERPDGSNFTLKIRSTKLEDSAMYFCASTQGENTEAFFGQGTRLTVV.

As concerns this clone: This sample includes further DNA sequences coding for the same CDR3. CDR3 sequence: CASSLATGLNTEAFF. The CDR3 DNA sequence: TGTGCCAGCAGCTTAGCAACGGGTTTGAACACTGAAGCTTTCTTT. V and J are TRBV7-2 and TRBJ1-1; D unclear. Trimming took off 0 bases at V and 0 bases at J, with 8 bases between the two ends. The germline V gene encodes CDR1 SGHTA and CDR2 FQGNSA. CDR3 size: 15 residues.

The V and J genes are TRBV6-6 and TRBJ1-1; 9 nucleotides align to TRBD1. The germline V gene has CDR1 MNHNY and CDR2 SVGAGI (reference sequence). This CDR3 spans 15 amino acids. V shed 4 bases and J 6 bases; nucleotides not matched to a gene: 9. The CDR3 region is CASSFPGTGSPEAFF. CDR3 coding DNA: TGTGCCAGCAGTTTCCCCGGGACAGGGAGCCCTGAAGCTTTCTTT.

The gene calls are TRBV9 and TRBJ2-1; D not certain. The CDR3 extends over 16 amino acids. Trimming took 0 bases from V and 4 from J, leaving 14 bases between them. Germline CDR1 reads SGDLS; CDR2 reads YYNGEE. DNA of the CDR3: TGTGCCAGCAGCGTAGAGGGTACCTTCGAATACAATGAGCAGTTCTTC. Its translation is CASSVEGTFEYNEQFF. Using reference TRBV9 and TRBJ2-1 for the parts outside the CDR3, the full variable domain is DSGVTQTPKHLITATGQRVTLRCSPRSGDLSVYWYQQSLDQGLQFLIQYYNGEERAKGNILERFSAQQFPDLHSELNLSSLELGDSALYFCASSVEGTFEYNEQFFGPGTRLTVL.

The chain has TRBV18 and TRBJ2-7, with TRBD2 matching over 8 bases. Trimming cost V 3 bases and J 6 bases; bases outside gene matches: 10. Germline V CDR1 and CDR2: KGHSH, LQKENI. This CDR3 comprises 15 residues. CDR3 in amino acids: CASSPQRELPFEQYF. In nucleotides, the CDR3 is TGTGCCAGCTCACCCCAGCGGGAGCTACCCTTCGAGCAGTACTTC.

The rearrangement uses TRBV6-1 and TRBJ2-3; no firm D call. Trimming took off 2 bases at V and 0 bases at J, with 12 bases between the two ends. CDR1 is MNHNS and CDR2 is SASEGT in the germline V gene. The CDR3 loop spans 16 amino acids. The CDR3 reads CASSEQGLTSTDTQYF. For the CDR3, the DNA is TGTGCCAGCAGTGAACAAGGTCTAACTAGCACAGATACGCAGTATTTT.

The CDR3 sequence is CASSRQADGTQYF. DNA of the CDR3: TGTGCCAGCAGCAGACAGGCTGATGGGACCCAGTACTTC. This sequence joins TRBV6-5 and TRBJ2-5; TRBD1 is a possible D gene (6 bases). CDR1 is MNHEY and CDR2 is SVGAGI in the germline V gene. Trimming removed 6 bases at V and 7 bases at J, with 15 bases between. The CDR3 is 13 residues long.

The chain employs TRBV6-6 and TRBJ1-2, with unresolved D. This CDR3 spans 14 amino acids. Trimming shortened V by 0 bases and J by 4 bases, and 9 bases separated the two germline ends. Germline-derived CDR1 and CDR2 are MNHNY and SVGAGI (reference sequence). DNA for the CDR3: TGTGCCAGCAGTTACTCGATAATTTCCTATGGCTACACCTTC. It encodes CASSYSIISYGYTF.

The genes are TRBV30 and TRBJ1-6, with D possibly matching TRBD1 (6 bases). V was clipped by 4 bases and J by 9 bases, with 19 bases between them. The CDR3 extends over 15 amino acids. The germline gives CDR1 GTSNPN, CDR2 SVGIG (reference sequence). CDR3 sequence reads: CAWTPRTGLASPLHF. As DNA, the CDR3 is TGTGCCTGGACCCCGCGAACAGGGTTGGCTTCACCCCTCCACTTT.

The chain has TRBV18 and TRBJ2-7, with 10 bases aligning to TRBD1. This CDR3 contains 16 residues. Germline V gene lookup returns CDR1 KGHSH and CDR2 LQKENI. Losses at the gene ends were 0 bases for V and 3 bases for J; bases not matched to a gene: 5. CDR3 residues: CASSPPVGTGDYEQYF. CDR3 sequence (DNA): TGTGCCAGCTCACCACCGGTCGGGACAGGGGACTACGAGCAGTACTTC. Together with reference TRBV18 and TRBJ2-7, the CDR3 gives the full variable domain: NAGVMQNPRHLVRRRGQEARLRCSPMKGHSHVYWYRQLPEEGLKFMVYLQKENIIDESGMPKERFSAEFPKEGPSILRIQQVVRGDSAAYFCASSPPVGTGDYEQYFGPGTRLTVT.

CDR3 DNA sequence: TGTGCCAGCAGCTTGGGACAGGCTTCCAACTATGGCTACACCTTC. Protein sequence: CASSLGQASNYGYTF. This chain links TRBV5-4 with TRBJ1-2, with D possibly TRBD1 on 6 matching bases. The CDR3 sequence is 15 residues long. Germline CDR1 SGHNT, CDR2 YYREEE (reference sequence). The V and J ends lost 0 bases and 2 bases respectively, with 11 bases between them.

This CDR3 reads CAISESTLTGGSLHTNYGYTF. CDR3 nucleotide sequence: TGTGCCATCAGTGAGTCCACCCTGACAGGGGGCTCACTCCATACTAACTATGGCTACACCTTC. This chain links TRBV10-3 with TRBJ1-2; 10 bases fit TRBD1. The V gene's germline CDR1 is ENHRY and CDR2 SYGVKD. This CDR3 spans 21 amino acids. V shed 0 bases, J shed 0 bases, and the junction held 16 bases outside the gene matches.

V usage is TRBV5-1 and J usage is TRBJ2-4; no definite D call. Looked up from germline, CDR1 is SGHRS and CDR2 is YFSETQ. V lost 7 bases and J 1 base, leaving 12 bases between the germline ends. This CDR3 comprises 14 residues. CDR3 protein: CASAVEQAKNIQYF. In DNA, the CDR3 is TGCGCCAGCGCGGTAGAACAGGCCAAAAACATTCAGTACTTC.

V usage is TRBV18 and J usage is TRBJ2-3; tentatively, D is TRBD1 (5 bases). V shed 6 bases and J shed 2 bases, with 9 bases lying between them. Germline assignment: CDR1 KGHSH and CDR2 LQKENI. CDR3 length equals 13 residues. The CDR3 DNA reads TGTGCCAGCTCGGTGGGGCTCACAGATACGCAGTATTTT. This translates into CASSVGLTDTQYF.

The J gene is TRBJ2-3, the V gene TRBV5-1; tentative D call: TRBD2 (5 bases). CDR1 and CDR2 (germline): SGHRS, YFSETQ. Trimming shortened V by 5 bases and J by 8 bases, and 18 bases separated the two germline ends. CDR3 length equals 14 residues. CDR3 DNA: TGCGCCAGCAGTGCTACTAGGCCCTTGGGTACGCAGTATTTT. It codes for CASSATRPLGTQYF.

V gene TRBV27 combines with J gene TRBJ2-6; the match to TRBD1 covers 9 bases. V gave up 6 bases and J gave up 2 bases; unmatched junction bases: 8. CDR1 and CDR2 from the germline V gene are MNHEY and SMNVEV (reference sequence). This CDR3 contains 17 residues. For the CDR3, the DNA is TGTGCCAGCAGGAGGGTTGGGACAGGGACTGGGGCCAACGTCCTGACTTTC. Translated: CASRRVGTGTGANVLTF. The whole variable domain, remainder taken from reference TRBV27 and TRBJ2-6, is EAQVTQNPRYLITVTGKKLTVTCSQNMNHEYMSWYRQDPGLGLRQIYYSMNVEVTDKGDVPEGYKVSRKEKRNFPLILESPSPNQTSLYFCASRRVGTGTGANVLTFGAGSRLTVL.